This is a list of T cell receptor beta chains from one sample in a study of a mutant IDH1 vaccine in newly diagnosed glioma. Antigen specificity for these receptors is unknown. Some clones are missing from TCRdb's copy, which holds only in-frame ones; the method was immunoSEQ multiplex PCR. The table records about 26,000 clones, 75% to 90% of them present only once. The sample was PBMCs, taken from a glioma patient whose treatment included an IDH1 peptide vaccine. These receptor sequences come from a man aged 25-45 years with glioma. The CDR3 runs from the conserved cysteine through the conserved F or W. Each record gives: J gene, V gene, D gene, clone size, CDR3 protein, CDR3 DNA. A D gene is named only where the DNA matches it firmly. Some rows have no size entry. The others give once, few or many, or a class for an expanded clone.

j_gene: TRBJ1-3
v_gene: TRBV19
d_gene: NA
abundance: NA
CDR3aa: CASSKGGSGNTIYF
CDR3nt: TGTGCCAGTAGTAAAGGAGGCTCTGGAAACACCATATATTTT

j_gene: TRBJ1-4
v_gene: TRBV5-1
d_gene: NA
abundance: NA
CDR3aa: CASSLDRATNEKLFF
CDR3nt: TGCGCCAGCAGCTTGGACCGGGCGACTAATGAAAAACTGTTTTTT

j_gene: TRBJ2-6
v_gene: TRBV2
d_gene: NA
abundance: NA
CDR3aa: CASRVDSSGANVLTF
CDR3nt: TGTGCCAGCAGGGTAGACAGCTCTGGGGCCAACGTCCTGACTTTC

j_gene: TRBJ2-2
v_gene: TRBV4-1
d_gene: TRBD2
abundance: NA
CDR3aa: CASSQGDYPTGELFF
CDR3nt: TGCGCCAGCAGCCAAGGGGACTATCCAACCGGGGAGCTGTTTTTT

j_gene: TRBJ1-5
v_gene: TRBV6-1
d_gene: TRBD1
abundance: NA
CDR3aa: CASRTDREAQPQHF
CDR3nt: TGTGCCAGCAGGACAGACAGGGAGGCTCAGCCCCAGCATTTT

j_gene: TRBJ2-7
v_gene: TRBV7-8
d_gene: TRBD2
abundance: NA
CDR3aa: CASSLPGTSGYEQYF
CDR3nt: TGTGCCAGCAGCTTACCAGGGACTAGCGGCTACGAGCAGTACTTC

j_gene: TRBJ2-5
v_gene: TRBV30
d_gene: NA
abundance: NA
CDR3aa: CAWTRLGGRRETQYF
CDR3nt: TGTGCCTGGACACGACTCGGGGGACGGCGAGAGACCCAGTACTTC

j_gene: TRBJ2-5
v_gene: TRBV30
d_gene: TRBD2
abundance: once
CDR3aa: CATRTSGGASQETQYF
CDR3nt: TGTGCCACCCGGACTAGCGGGGGGGCGTCGCAAGAGACCCAGTACTTC

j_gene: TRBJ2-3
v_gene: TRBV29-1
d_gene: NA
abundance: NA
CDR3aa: CSHTGIDTQYF
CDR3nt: TGCAGCCATACAGGGATTGATACGCAGTATTTT

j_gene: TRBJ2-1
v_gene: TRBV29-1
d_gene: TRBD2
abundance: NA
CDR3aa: CSVQIAGRNFGSSYNEQFF
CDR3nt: TGCAGCGTCCAAATAGCGGGCCGCAATTTCGGGAGCTCCTACAATGAGCAGTTCTTC

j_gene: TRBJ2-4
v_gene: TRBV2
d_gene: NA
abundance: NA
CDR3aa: CASSELPSRNIQYF
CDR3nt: TGTGCCAGCAGTGAACTACCAAGTCGGAACATTCAGTACTTC

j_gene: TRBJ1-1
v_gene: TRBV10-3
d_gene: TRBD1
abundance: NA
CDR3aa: CAISGGQGRAFF
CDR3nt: TGTGCCATCAGTGGGGGACAGGGGAGGGCTTTCTTT

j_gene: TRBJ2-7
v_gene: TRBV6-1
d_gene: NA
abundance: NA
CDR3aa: CASSEYVTAFSYEQYF
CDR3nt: TGTGCCAGCAGTGAATACGTGACAGCGTTCTCCTACGAGCAGTACTTC

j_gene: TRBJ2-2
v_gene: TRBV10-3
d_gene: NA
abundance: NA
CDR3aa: CAIRARTENTGELFF
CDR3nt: TGTGCCATCAGGGCCCGGACAGAAAACACCGGGGAGCTGTTTTTT

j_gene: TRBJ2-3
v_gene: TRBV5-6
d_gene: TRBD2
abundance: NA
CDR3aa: CASSLAIGELAEHTDTQYF
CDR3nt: TGTGCCAGCAGCTTGGCCATTGGCGAACTAGCGGAGCACACAGATACGCAGTATTTT

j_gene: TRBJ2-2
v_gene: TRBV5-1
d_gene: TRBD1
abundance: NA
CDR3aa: CASSLDWSGGSNTGELFF
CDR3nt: TGCGCCAGCAGCTTGGATTGGTCAGGGGGTTCGAACACCGGGGAGCTGTTTTTT

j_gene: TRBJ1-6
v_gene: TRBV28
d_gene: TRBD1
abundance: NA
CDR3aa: CASSLGTAYNSPLHF
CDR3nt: TGTGCCAGCAGTTTAGGGACAGCATATAATTCACCCCTCCACTTT

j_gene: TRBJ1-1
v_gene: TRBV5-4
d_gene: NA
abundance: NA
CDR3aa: CASSPPLGESNTEAFF
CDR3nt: TGTGCCAGCAGCCCCCCCCTAGGGGAGTCGAACACTGAAGCTTTCTTT

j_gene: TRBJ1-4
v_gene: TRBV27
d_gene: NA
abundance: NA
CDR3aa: CASGRQYNEKLFF
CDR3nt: TGTGCCAGCGGACGGCAGTATAATGAAAAACTGTTTTTT

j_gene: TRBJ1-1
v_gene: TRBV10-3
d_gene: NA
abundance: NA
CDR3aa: CAISEFGGGASDTEAFF
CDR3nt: TGTGCCATCAGTGAGTTCGGGGGGGGCGCGTCGGACACTGAAGCTTTCTTT